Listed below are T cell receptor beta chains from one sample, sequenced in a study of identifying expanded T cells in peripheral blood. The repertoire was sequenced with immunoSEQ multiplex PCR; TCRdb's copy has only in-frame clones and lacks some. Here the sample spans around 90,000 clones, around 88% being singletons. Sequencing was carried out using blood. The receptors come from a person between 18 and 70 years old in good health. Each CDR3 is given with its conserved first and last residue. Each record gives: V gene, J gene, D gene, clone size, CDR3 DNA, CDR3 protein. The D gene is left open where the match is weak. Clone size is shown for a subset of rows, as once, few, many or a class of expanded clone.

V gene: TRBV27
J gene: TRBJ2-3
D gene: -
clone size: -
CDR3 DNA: TGTGCCAGCAGTTCATACAGGTACACAGATACGCAGTATTTT
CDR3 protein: CASSSYRYTDTQYF

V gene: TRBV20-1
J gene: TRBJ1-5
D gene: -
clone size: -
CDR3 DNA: TGCAGTGCCGCAGGGGATCAGCCCCAGCATTTT
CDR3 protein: CSAAGDQPQHF

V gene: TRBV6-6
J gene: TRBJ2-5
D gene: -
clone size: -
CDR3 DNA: TGTGCCAGCAGTCTAATCAGGGTAGAGACCCAGTACTTC
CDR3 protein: CASSLIRVETQYF

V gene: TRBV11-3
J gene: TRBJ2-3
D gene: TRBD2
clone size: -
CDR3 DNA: TGTGCCAGCAGCACCCGCGGGGGGAGCACAGATACGCAGTATTTT
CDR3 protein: CASSTRGGSTDTQYF

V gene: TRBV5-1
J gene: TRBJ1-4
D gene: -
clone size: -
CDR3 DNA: TGCGCCAGCAGCTTGGGAAGGACAACCAAACAGACTAATGAAAAACTGTTTTTT
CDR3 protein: CASSLGRTTKQTNEKLFF

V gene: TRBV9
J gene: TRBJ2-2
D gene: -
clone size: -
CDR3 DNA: TGTGCCAGCAAGAGTGACACCGGGGAGCTGTTTTTT
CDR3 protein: CASKSDTGELFF

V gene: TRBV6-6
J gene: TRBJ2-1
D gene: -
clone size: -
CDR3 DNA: TGTGCCAGCCAACGTGGAAATGAGCAGTTCTTC
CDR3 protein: CASQRGNEQFF

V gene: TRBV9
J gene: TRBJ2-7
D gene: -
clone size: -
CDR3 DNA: TGTGCCAGCAGCGTTTCCGGGGGCAACTACGAGCAGTACTTC
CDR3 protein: CASSVSGGNYEQYF

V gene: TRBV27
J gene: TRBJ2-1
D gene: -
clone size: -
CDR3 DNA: TGTGCCAGCAGTTTAGTTTCTTCAGGGGTCGGTGAGCAGTTCTTC
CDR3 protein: CASSLVSSGVGEQFF

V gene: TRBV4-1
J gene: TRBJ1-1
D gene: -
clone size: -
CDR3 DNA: TGCGCCAGCAGCCAAGATCTGGGGGACACTGAAGCTTTCTTT
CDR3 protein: CASSQDLGDTEAFF

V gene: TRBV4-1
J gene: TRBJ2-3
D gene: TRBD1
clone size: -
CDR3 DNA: TGCGCCAGCAGCCAGGGACAGCCATATACGCAGTATTTT
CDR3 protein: CASSQGQPYTQYF

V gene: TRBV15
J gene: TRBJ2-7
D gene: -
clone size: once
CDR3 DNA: TGTGCCACCAGCAGAGTGGGGGCCGCCTACGAGCAGTACTTC
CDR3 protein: CATSRVGAAYEQYF

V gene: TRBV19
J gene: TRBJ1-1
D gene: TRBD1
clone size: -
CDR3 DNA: TGTGCCAGTAGTCCGGGACAGATCAACACTGAAGCTTTCTTT
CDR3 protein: CASSPGQINTEAFF

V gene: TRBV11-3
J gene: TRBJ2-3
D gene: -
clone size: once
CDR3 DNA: TGTGCCAGCAGCTCTAGATCAGATACGCAGTATTTT
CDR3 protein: CASSSRSDTQYF

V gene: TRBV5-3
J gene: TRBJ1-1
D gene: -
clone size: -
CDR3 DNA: TGTGCCAGACAGAACACTGAAGCTTTCTTT
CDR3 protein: CARQNTEAFF

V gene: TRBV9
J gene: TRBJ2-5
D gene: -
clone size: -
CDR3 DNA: TGTGCCAGCAGCGTAGCTACAGGGCGGGAGACCCAGTACTTC
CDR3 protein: CASSVATGRETQYF

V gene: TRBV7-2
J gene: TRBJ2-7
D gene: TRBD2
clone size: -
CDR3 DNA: TGTGCCAGCAGCTCCGGGACTAGCGGGACCTACGAGCAGTACTTC
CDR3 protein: CASSSGTSGTYEQYF

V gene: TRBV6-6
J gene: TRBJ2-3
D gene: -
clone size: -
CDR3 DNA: TGTGCCAGCAGTCACCGCAGGGATACGCAGTATTTT
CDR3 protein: CASSHRRDTQYF

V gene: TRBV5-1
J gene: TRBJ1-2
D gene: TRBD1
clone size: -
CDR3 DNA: TGCGCCAGCAGCTTGGGAGGGGGCCATGGCTACACCTTC
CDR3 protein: CASSLGGGHGYTF

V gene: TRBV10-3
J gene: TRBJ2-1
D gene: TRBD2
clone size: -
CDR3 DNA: TGTGCCATCATGGGACTAGCGGGAGGTCGGAACAATGAGCAGTTCTTC
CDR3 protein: CAIMGLAGGRNNEQFF

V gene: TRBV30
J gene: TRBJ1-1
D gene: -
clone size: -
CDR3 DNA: TGTGCCTGGAGTGTCGGTACGGGCCACAGGGTTGAAACTGAAGCTTTCTTT
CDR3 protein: CAWSVGTGHRVETEAFF

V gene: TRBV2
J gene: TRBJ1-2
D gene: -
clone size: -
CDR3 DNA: TGTGCCAGCAGTGAAAAGGAGCTCGCTGGCTACACCTTC
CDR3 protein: CASSEKELAGYTF

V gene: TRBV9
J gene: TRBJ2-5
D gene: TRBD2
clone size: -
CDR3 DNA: TGTGCCAGCAGCGTAGGGGCGACTAGCGAGTACCAAGAGACCCAGTACTTC
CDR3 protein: CASSVGATSEYQETQYF